The rows below give T cell receptor beta chains drawn from one sample of a study of shared T cell receptors in the human thymus. Some clones are missing from TCRdb's copy, which holds only in-frame ones; the method was immunoSEQ multiplex PCR. The table lists 700,000 or so clones, 70% to 90% of them singletons. This sample was also put to use in a study of human thymus T cells.

The sequencing input was thymocytes. Receptors originate from a girl under three years old with a congenital heart defect. The CDR3 runs from the conserved cysteine through the conserved F or W. D genes are given only for firm matches. Some rows have no size entry. The others give once, few or many, or a class for an expanded clone.

j_call | clone_size | d_call | v_call | cdr3_aa | cdr3_nt
TRBJ1-1 | - | - | TRBV9 | CASSVRESRNTEAFF | TGTGCCAGCAGCGTCAGGGAATCGCGGAACACTGAAGCTTTCTTT
TRBJ1-5 | - | - | TRBV7-2 | CASSLAAGGQPQHF | TGTGCCAGCAGCTTAGCAGCGGGGGGTCAGCCCCAGCATTTT
TRBJ1-6 | - | - | TRBV4-2 | CASSQDCTNHNSPLHF | TGTGCCAGCAGCCAAGATTGCACAAACCATAATTCACCCCTCCACTTT
TRBJ1-2 | - | TRBD1 | TRBV4-1 | CASSQEDRGNYGYTF | TGCGCCAGCAGCCAAGAAGACAGGGGCAACTATGGCTACACCTTC
TRBJ2-6 | - | TRBD1 | TRBV29-1 | CSATQGQGPLSEANVLTF | TGCAGCGCAACCCAAGGACAGGGCCCCCTCTCGGAGGCCAACGTCCTGACTTTC
TRBJ2-6 | few | - | TRBV19 | CASSIGSSGANVLTF | TGTGCCAGTAGTATCGGGAGTTCTGGGGCCAACGTCCTGACTTTC
TRBJ1-2 | - | TRBD1 | TRBV6-6 | CASSYWTGEDYGYTF | TGTGCCAGCAGTTACTGGACAGGAGAAGACTATGGCTACACCTTC
TRBJ2-1 | few | TRBD2 | TRBV19 | CASSMVRRGGSNNEQFF | TGTGCCAGTAGTATGGTCCGTCGGGGGGGGTCGAACAATGAGCAGTTCTTC
TRBJ1-2 | - | - | TRBV7-4 | CASSPVRARRIDGYTF | TGTGCCAGCAGCCCAGTCAGGGCTAGGAGAATTGATGGCTACACCTTC
TRBJ1-2 | - | - | TRBV19 | CASSMEYNRVPLGYTF | TGTGCCAGTAGTATGGAATACAACAGGGTCCCGCTTGGCTACACCTTC
TRBJ2-3 | - | TRBD2 | TRBV7-8 | CASSPGGLAGGPTDTQYF | TGTGCCAGCAGCCCGGGAGGTCTAGCGGGGGGGCCCACAGATACGCAGTATTTT
TRBJ1-6 | - | - | TRBV5-1 | CASSLGGGTPDSPLHF | TGCGCCAGCAGCTTGGGAGGCGGGACCCCGGATTCACCCCTCCACTTT
TRBJ1-3 | - | TRBD1 | TRBV10-3 | CAIRPQGIPSGNTIYF | TGTGCCATCAGGCCACAGGGGATCCCCTCTGGAAACACCATATATTTT
TRBJ2-1 | - | TRBD1 | TRBV9 | CASSVSNRGDNEQFF | TGTGCCAGCAGCGTATCAAACAGGGGGGACAATGAGCAGTTCTTC
TRBJ2-1 | - | TRBD2 | TRBV7-4 | CASRLAGGTYNEQFF | TGTGCCAGTAGACTAGCGGGGGGGACATACAATGAGCAGTTCTTC
TRBJ2-3 | - | - | TRBV19 | CASSETSGWESTDTQYF | TGTGCCAGTAGTGAGACCTCAGGGTGGGAAAGCACAGATACGCAGTATTTT
TRBJ1-2 | - | - | TRBV9 | CASSVYSYGYTF | TGTGCCAGCAGCGTATACAGCTATGGCTACACCTTC
TRBJ2-5 | - | - | TRBV25-1 | CASSPSYTGIQETQYF | TGTGCCAGCAGTCCCTCCTACACAGGGATCCAAGAGACCCAGTACTTC
TRBJ2-4 | - | - | TRBV6-5 | CASSNMGRAKNIQYF | TGTGCCAGCAGCAACATGGGCAGGGCCAAAAACATTCAGTACTTC
TRBJ2-1 | - | - | TRBV30 | CAWSVLHSEQFF | TGTGCCTGGAGTGTACTTCATTCCGAGCAGTTCTTC
TRBJ2-7 | - | TRBD1 | TRBV19 | CASTTGTGKDEQYF | TGTGCCAGTACAACCGGGACAGGGAAGGACGAGCAGTACTTC
TRBJ2-5 | - | - | TRBV4-3 | CASSQDFRVLETQYF | TGCGCCAGCAGCCAAGATTTCAGGGTTCTGGAGACCCAGTACTTC
TRBJ1-2 | once | - | TRBV10-3 | CAISGGDYGYTF | TGTGCCATCAGTGGGGGCGACTATGGCTACACCTTC
TRBJ1-1 | - | TRBD1 | TRBV10-3 | CAIGDRGHTEAFF | TGTGCCATCGGGGACAGGGGGCACACTGAAGCTTTCTTT
TRBJ1-5 | once | - | TRBV4-3 | CASSQDFQGVQGSNQPQHF | TGCGCCAGCAGCCAAGATTTTCAAGGGGTACAAGGGAGCAATCAGCCCCAGCATTTT
TRBJ2-3 | - | TRBD2 | TRBV11-3 | CASSLGLAGGDTQYF | TGTGCCAGCAGCTTAGGACTAGCGGGGGGAGATACGCAGTATTTT
TRBJ2-7 | - | - | TRBV5-1 | CASSLGFEWSDEQYF | TGCGCCAGCAGCTTGGGGTTCGAGTGGAGCGACGAGCAGTACTTC
TRBJ1-5 | - | TRBD1 | TRBV5-1 | CASSLGQGSNQPQHF | TGCGCCAGCAGCTTGGGACAGGGAAGCAATCAGCCCCAGCATTTT
TRBJ1-1 | - | - | TRBV2 | CASSALTVKNTEAFF | TGTGCCAGCAGCGCCTTGACAGTTAAGAACACTGAAGCTTTCTTT
TRBJ1-5 | - | TRBD1 | TRBV5-1 | CASSQGAGSNQPQHF | TGCGCCAGCAGCCAGGGGGCCGGTAGCAATCAGCCCCAGCATTTT
TRBJ1-1 | - | TRBD1 | TRBV2 | CASRDNSTGDLTEAFF | TGTGCCAGCAGAGATAACTCGACAGGGGACCTCACTGAAGCTTTCTTT
TRBJ2-7 | - | - | TRBV27 | CASTLTRAGDHEQYF | TGTGCCAGCACTCTAACGCGGGCAGGGGACCACGAGCAGTACTTC
TRBJ1-1 | - | TRBD1 | TRBV7-2 | CASSLRRQGALAAEAFF | TGTGCCAGCAGCTTACGTCGACAGGGGGCTCTAGCAGCCGAAGCTTTCTTT
TRBJ1-2 | - | TRBD1 | TRBV19 | CASSMTGPGTGGYTF | TGTGCCAGTAGTATGACAGGGCCCGGGACCGGTGGCTACACCTTC
TRBJ1-6 | - | TRBD1 | TRBV7-9 | CASSSQGAHHSPLHF | TGTGCCAGCAGCTCACAGGGGGCCCATCATTCACCCCTCCACTTT
TRBJ2-5 | - | TRBD2 | TRBV5-6 | CASSPGTSGVVIQETQYF | TGTGCCAGCAGCCCCGGGACTAGCGGGGTGGTGATCCAAGAGACCCAGTACTTC
TRBJ1-2 | - | TRBD1 | TRBV5-1 | CASSSQTGSYGYTF | TGCGCCAGCAGCTCCCAGACAGGGTCCTATGGCTACACCTTC
TRBJ2-6 | - | TRBD1 | TRBV18 | CASSPLRDRRISGANVLTF | TGTGCCAGCTCACCACTTCGGGACAGGAGAATCTCTGGGGCCAACGTCCTGACTTTC
TRBJ2-3 | - | TRBD2 | TRBV9 | CASSVAGTIGTDTQYF | TGTGCCAGCAGCGTAGCCGGGACTATAGGCACAGATACGCAGTATTTT
TRBJ2-2 | once | - | TRBV7-2 | CASSLALYRNTGELFF | TGTGCCAGCAGCTTAGCGTTGTACAGAAACACCGGGGAGCTGTTTTTT
TRBJ1-2 | - | TRBD1 | TRBV6-6 | CASSHRGRRGYTF | TGTGCCAGCAGTCACAGGGGGCGTAGGGGCTACACCTTC
TRBJ2-7 | once | - | TRBV18 | CASSRGGYEQYF | TGTGCCAGCTCCCGAGGTGGCTACGAGCAGTACTTC
TRBJ1-1 | once | - | TRBV5-1 | CASSNSDTAEAFF | TGCGCCAGCAGCAACTCGGACACCGCTGAAGCTTTCTTT
TRBJ2-7 | - | TRBD1 | TRBV25-1 | CASSASEDRTIPTEQYF | TGTGCCAGCAGTGCATCAGAGGACAGGACCATCCCTACGGAGCAGTACTTC
TRBJ2-5 | - | TRBD2 | TRBV14 | CASSLGTSGEYQETQYF | TGTGCCAGCAGCCTCGGGACTAGCGGGGAGTACCAAGAGACCCAGTACTTC
TRBJ2-3 | few | - | TRBV5-6 | CASSLHPDREGADTQYF | TGTGCCAGCAGCCTCCACCCGGACAGGGAGGGAGCAGATACGCAGTATTTT
TRBJ1-1 | - | - | TRBV10-3 | CAIKGSLTSSYRNTEAFF | TGTGCCATCAAGGGGTCCCTTACCTCTTCTTATCGAAACACTGAAGCTTTCTTT
TRBJ2-7 | - | - | TRBV14 | CASSQERNTGFQSYEQYF | TGTGCCAGCAGCCAGGAACGCAATACAGGGTTTCAGTCCTACGAGCAGTACTTC
TRBJ1-6 | - | TRBD1 | TRBV6-5 | CASRPTDRESPLHF | TGTGCCAGCAGACCCACGGACAGGGAATCACCCCTCCACTTT
TRBJ2-1 | once | TRBD2 | TRBV13 | CASSLRLAGKYNEQFF | TGTGCCAGCAGCTTAAGACTAGCGGGGAAATACAATGAGCAGTTCTTC
TRBJ2-7 | - | - | TRBV10-3 | CAISSGTTTYEQYF | TGTGCCATCAGCTCCGGGACAACGACCTACGAGCAGTACTTC
TRBJ1-2 | - | - | TRBV6-5 | CASSRGQPFGGYTF | TGTGCCAGCAGCCGAGGACAGCCCTTCGGTGGCTACACCTTC
TRBJ2-3 | - | - | TRBV2 | CASSEVTAIDTQYF | TGTGCCAGCAGTGAAGTGACTGCCATCGATACGCAGTATTTT
TRBJ2-5 | - | TRBD1 | TRBV7-2 | CASSFSGQGFGETQYF | TGTGCCAGCAGCTTTTCGGGACAGGGTTTTGGAGAGACCCAGTACTTC
TRBJ1-2 | once | - | TRBV5-4 | CASSLGSSDYYGYTF | TGTGCCAGCAGCTTGGGTTCGTCGGACTACTATGGCTACACCTTC
TRBJ1-1 | few | TRBD1 | TRBV5-6 | CASSLWDRGDTEAFF | TGTGCCAGCAGCTTGTGGGACAGGGGCGACACTGAAGCTTTCTTT